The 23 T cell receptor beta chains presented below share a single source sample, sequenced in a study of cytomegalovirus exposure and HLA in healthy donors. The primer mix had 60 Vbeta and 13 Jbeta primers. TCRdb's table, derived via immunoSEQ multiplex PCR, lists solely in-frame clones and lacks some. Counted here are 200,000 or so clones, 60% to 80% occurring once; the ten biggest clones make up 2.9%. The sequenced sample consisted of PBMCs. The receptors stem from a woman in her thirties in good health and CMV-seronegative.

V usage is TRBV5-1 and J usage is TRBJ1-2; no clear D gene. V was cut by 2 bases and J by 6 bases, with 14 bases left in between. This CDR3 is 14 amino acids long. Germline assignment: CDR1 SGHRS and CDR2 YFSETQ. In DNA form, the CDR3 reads TGCGCCAGCAGCTTACCTGGCACTAGGCATGGCTACACCTTC. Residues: CASSLPGTRHGYTF.

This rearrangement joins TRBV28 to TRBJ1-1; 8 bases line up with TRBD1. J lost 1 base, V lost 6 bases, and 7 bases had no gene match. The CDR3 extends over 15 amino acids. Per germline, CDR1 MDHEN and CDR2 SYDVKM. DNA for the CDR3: TGTGCCAGCAGCTACCTGGGACAGGAGAACACTGAAGCTTTCTTT. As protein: CASSYLGQENTEAFF.

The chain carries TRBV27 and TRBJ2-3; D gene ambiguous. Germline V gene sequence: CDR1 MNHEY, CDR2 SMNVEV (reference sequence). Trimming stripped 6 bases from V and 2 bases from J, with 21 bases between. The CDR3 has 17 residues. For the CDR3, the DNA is TGTGCCAGCAGCTTGCATTTCGGCTCAGAGGTCACAGATACGCAGTATTTT. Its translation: CASSLHFGSEVTDTQYF.

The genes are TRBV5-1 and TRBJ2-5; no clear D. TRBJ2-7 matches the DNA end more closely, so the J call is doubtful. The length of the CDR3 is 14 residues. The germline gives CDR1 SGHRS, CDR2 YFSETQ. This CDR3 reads CASSLARSVSEQYF. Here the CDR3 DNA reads TGCGCCAGCAGCTTGGCTAGGAGCGTGAGCGAGCAGTACTTC.

CDR3 DNA sequence: TGTGCCAGCAGCCCGGTAAATACGCAGTATTTT. Translated, it gives CASSPVNTQYF. The J gene is TRBJ2-3, the V gene TRBV7-8; no firm D call. The CDR3 covers 11 residues. Deletions cut 5 bases from V and 7 bases from J, with 7 bases between. Germline CDR1 reads SGHVS; CDR2 reads FQNEAQ.

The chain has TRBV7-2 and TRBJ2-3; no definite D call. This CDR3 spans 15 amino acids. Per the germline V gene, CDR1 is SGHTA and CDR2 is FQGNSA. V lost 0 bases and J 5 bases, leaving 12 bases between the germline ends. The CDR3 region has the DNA TGTGCCAGCAGCTTAGCTATAGTAGCCGGAGATACGCAGTATTTT. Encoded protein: CASSLAIVAGDTQYF. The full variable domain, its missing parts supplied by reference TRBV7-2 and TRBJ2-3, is GAGVSQSPSNKVTEKGKDVELRCDPISGHTALYWYRQSLGQGLEFLIYFQGNSAPDKSGLPSDRFSAERTGGSVSTLTIQRTQQEDSAVYLCASSLAIVAGDTQYFGPGTRLTVL.

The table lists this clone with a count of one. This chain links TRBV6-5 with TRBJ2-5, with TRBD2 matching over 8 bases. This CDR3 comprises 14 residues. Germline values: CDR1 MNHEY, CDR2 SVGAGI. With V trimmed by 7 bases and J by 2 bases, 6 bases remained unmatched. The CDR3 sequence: CASTPGLGQETQYF. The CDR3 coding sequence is TGTGCCAGCACCCCGGGACTAGGACAAGAGACCCAGTACTTC.

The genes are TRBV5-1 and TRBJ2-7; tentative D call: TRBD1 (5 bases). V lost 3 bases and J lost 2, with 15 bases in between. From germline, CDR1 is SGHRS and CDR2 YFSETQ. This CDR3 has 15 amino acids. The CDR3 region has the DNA TGCGCCAGCAGCTACCCGTCGACCAGGGCCTACGAGCAGTACTTC. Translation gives CASSYPSTRAYEQYF.

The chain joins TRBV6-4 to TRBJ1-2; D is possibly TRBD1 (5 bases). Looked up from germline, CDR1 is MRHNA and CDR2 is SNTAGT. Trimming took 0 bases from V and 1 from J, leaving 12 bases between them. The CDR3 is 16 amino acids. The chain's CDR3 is CASSDSTGPVNYGYTF. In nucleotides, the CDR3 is TGTGCCAGCAGTGACTCAACAGGACCGGTTAACTATGGCTACACCTTC.

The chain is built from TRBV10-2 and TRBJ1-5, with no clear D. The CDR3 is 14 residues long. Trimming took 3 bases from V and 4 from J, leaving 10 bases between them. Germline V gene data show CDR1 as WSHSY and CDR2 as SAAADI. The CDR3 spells CASSDRAGNQPQHF. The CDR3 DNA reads TGCGCCAGCAGTGACCGCGCGGGTAATCAGCCCCAGCATTTT.

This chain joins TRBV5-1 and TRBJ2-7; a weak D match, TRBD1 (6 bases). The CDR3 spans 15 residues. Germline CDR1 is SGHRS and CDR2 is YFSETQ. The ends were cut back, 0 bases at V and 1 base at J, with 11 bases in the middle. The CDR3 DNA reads TGCGCCAGCAGCTTGGCCAGGGGCCTTTCCTACGAGCAGTACTTC. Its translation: CASSLARGLSYEQYF.

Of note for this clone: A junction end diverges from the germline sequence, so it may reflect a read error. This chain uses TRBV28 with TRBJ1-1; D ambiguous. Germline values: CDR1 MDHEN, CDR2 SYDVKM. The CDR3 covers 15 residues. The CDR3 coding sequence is TGTGCCAGCAGTTTATTGTACGGTGAGAACACTAAAGCTTTCTTT. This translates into CASSLLYGENTKAFF.

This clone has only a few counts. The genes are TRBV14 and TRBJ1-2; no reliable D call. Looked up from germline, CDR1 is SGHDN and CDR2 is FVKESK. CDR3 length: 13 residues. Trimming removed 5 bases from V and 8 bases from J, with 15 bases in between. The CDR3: CASSGSLARGYTF. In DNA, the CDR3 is TGTGCCAGCAGCGGTTCCCTCGCACGGGGCTACACCTTC. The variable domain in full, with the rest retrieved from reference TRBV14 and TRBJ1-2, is EAGVTQFPSHSVIEKGQTVTLRCDPISGHDNLYWYRRVMGKEIKFLLHFVKESKQDESGMPNNRFLAERTGGTYSTLKVQPAELEDSGVYFCASSGSLARGYTFGSGTRLTVV.

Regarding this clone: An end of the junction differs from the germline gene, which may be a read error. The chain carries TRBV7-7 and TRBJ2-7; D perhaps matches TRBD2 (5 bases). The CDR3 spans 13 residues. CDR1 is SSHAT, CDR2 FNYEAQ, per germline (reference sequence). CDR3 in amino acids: CASSQAAGDEQYF. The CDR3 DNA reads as TGTGCTAGCAGCCAAGCGGCAGGCGACGAGCAGTACTTC.

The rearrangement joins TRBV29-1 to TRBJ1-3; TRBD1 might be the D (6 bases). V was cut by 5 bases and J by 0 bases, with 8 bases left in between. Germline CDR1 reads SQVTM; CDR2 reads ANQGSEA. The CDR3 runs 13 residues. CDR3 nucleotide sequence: TGCAGCGTTTCACAGGGCTCTGGAAACACCATATATTTT. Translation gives CSVSQGSGNTIYF.

The CDR3 here is CASSSSLAGNEQYF. CDR3 in DNA: TGCGCCAGCAGCTCAAGCCTAGCGGGGAATGAGCAGTACTTC. This chain joins TRBV5-1 and TRBJ2-7; TRBD2 matches 9 bases. V was pared by 3 bases and J by 7 bases, with 8 bases of the junction left unmatched. Looked up from germline, CDR1 is SGHRS and CDR2 is YFSETQ. The CDR3 extends over 14 amino acids. The full variable domain, with the rest looked up from reference TRBV5-1 and TRBJ2-7, is KAGVTQTPRYLIKTRGQQVTLSCSPISGHRSVSWYQQTPGQGLQFLFEYFSETQRNKGNFPGRFSGRQFSNSRSEMNVSTLELGDSALYLCASSSSLAGNEQYFGPGTRLTVT.

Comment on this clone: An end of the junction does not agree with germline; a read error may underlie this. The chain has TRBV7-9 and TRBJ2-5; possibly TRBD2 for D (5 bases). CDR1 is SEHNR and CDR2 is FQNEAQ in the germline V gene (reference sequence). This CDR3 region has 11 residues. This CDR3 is CSSSRGETQYF. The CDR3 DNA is TGTTCCAGCAGCCGAGGGGAGACCCAGTACTTC.

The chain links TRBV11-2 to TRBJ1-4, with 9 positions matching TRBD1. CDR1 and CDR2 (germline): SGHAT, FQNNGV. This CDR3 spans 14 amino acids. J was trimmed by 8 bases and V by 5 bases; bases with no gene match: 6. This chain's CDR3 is CASSRTGDGEKLFF. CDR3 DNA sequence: TGTGCCAGCAGCCGGACAGGGGACGGCGAAAAACTGTTTTTT.

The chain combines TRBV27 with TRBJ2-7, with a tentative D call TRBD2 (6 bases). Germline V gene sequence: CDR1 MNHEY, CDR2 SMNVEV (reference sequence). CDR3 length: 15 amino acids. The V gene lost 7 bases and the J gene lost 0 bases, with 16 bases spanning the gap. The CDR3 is CASTPTGRSSYEQYF. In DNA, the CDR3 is TGTGCCAGCACCCCGACGGGGAGGTCCTCCTACGAGCAGTACTTC.

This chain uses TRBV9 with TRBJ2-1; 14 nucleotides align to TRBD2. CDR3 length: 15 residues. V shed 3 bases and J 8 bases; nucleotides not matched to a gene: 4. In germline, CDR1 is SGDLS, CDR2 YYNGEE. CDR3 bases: TGTGCCAGCAGCGAGATGGGACTAGCGGGAGATGAGCAGTTCTTC. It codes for CASSEMGLAGDEQFF.

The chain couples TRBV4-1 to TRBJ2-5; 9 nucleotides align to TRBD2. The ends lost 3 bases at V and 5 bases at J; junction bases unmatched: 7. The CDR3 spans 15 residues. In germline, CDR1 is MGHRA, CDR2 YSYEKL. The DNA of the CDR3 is TGCGCCAGCAGCCATCCAGCGGGAGGCCAGGAGACCCAGTACTTC. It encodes CASSHPAGGQETQYF.

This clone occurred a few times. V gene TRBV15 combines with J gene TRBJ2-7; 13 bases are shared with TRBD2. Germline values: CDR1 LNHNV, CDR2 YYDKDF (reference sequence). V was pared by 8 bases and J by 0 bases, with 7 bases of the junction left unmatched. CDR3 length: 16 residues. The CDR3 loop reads CATGGTSGTGSYEQYF. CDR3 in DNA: TGTGCCACCGGAGGGACTAGCGGGACCGGCTCCTACGAGCAGTACTTC. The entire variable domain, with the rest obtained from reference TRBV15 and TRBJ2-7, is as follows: DAMVIQNPRYQVTQFGKPVTLSCSQTLNHNVMYWYQQKSSQAPKLLFHYYDKDFNNEADTPDNFQSRRPNTSFCFLDIRSPGLGDTAMYLCATGGTSGTGSYEQYFGPGTRLTVT.

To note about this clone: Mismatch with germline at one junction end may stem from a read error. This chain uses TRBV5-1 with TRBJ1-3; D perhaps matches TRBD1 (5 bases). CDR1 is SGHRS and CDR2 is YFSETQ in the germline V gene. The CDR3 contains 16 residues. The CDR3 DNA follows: TGCGCCAGCAGCTTGACAGGACCGCTCTCTGGAAACACCATACATTTT. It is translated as CASSLTGPLSGNTIHF.